The clone carrying this T cell receptor (beta chain) was found many times. TCRdb re-called the 5' RACE reads with MiXCR, one entry per CDR3 protein. The sample includes 250,000 to 350,000 distinct CDR3 sequences, around 4.3% seen only once; the top ten take just under 20%. This entry is derived from a study of T cells after yellow fever vaccination. The CDR3 contains 18 residues. Losses at the gene ends were 0 bases for V and 2 bases for J; bases not matched to a gene: 10. The V gene's germline CDR1 is MGHRA and CDR2 YSYEKL. The chain is built from TRBV4-1 and TRBJ2-7; 10 bases are shared with TRBD2. This clonotype originated in a man younger than 35 who received the YFV17D yellow fever vaccine. This specimen was PBMCs, taken 15 days after the yellow fever booster vaccination. CDR3 sequence (DNA): TGCGCCAGCAGCCAAGACGGGCTAGCGGGGGCCATTACCTACGAGCAGTACTTC. Residues: CASSQDGLAGAITYEQYF.